This T cell receptor beta chain stems from a study of cytomegalovirus exposure and HLA in healthy donors. Study results and limitations: What a later analysis reportedly showed was that an Asian-associated ancestry cluster had fewer N-insertions than the roughly 700-donor mean. The listing of 150 to 200 TCR beta chains classed them as cytomegalovirus-associated. Some segments of the V type, notably TRBV6-2 and TRBV6-3, were excluded as indistinguishable.

The PCR contained 60 Vbeta and 13 Jbeta primers. The table came from immunoSEQ multiplex PCR; TCRdb's copy has only in-frame clones and leaves some out. The sample has about 65,000 clones, just under 80% seen once; the top ten hold about 4.1%. V lost 7 bases and J 4 bases, leaving 14 bases between the germline ends. The CDR3 totals 13 residues. Germline V gives CDR1 MNHNY, CDR2 SVGAGI (reference sequence). Concerning this clone: Its matching antigen is unknown.

This clonotype was obtained from a woman younger than 45 in good health and CMV-seronegative. The sample consisted of PBMCs. The chain has TRBV6-6 and TRBJ2-7; the D gene is possibly TRBD1 (6 bases). The CDR3 spells CASTTGQLYEQYF. The CDR3 DNA reads TGTGCCAGCACTACTGGACAGCTGTACGAGCAGTACTTC.